The 29 T cell receptor beta chains below were found in one sample sequenced in a study of T cells in Graves' hyperthyroidism and ophthalmopathy. It was RNA transcripts that yielded the amplified TCR beta CDR3 regions. In the first-round RT-PCR of the TCR CDR3, the HTBI primer set was used. TCRdb independently ran MiXCR on the multiplex PCR reads; one entry per CDR3 protein. This sample carries under 350,000 distinct CDR3 sequences, roughly 13% of them seen once, and the ten largest clones take about a third. Sequences were obtained from blood. Source of these receptors: a woman aged 40 to 50 with Graves' ophthalmopathy.

This clonotype occurred many times. The CDR3 reads CASSESSEKLFF. The CDR3 nucleotides read TGTGCCAGCAGTGAATCTAGTGAAAAACTGTTTTTT. This rearrangement joins TRBV2 to TRBJ1-4; D unclear. Trimming cost V 2 bases and J 7 bases, with 5 bases left between them. The CDR3 is 12 residues long. Germline V lookup: CDR1 SNHLY, CDR2 FYNNEI.

This clonotype has a handful of counts. This chain links TRBV20-1 with TRBJ1-6, with a tentative D call TRBD1 (6 bases). This CDR3 contains 14 residues. V shed 0 bases and J shed 9 bases, with 12 bases lying between them. CDR1 and CDR2 (germline): DFQATT, SNEGSKA (reference sequence). In DNA form, the CDR3 reads TGCAGTGCTAGAGATTTCGCAGGGGCTTCACCCCTCCACTTT. Protein: CSARDFAGASPLHF.

This clonotype was seen repeatedly, ten times or more. The chain has TRBV2 and TRBJ1-2; TRBD1 might be the D (6 bases). Germline V gene sequence: CDR1 SNHLY, CDR2 FYNNEI. V was clipped by 11 bases and J by 4 bases, with 17 bases between them. The CDR3 is made up of 13 amino acids. The CDR3 spells CARTLGGGYGYTF. The CDR3 nucleotides are TGTGCCCGCACCCTGGGGGGCGGCTATGGCTACACCTTC. The full variable domain, rest sourced from reference TRBV2 and TRBJ1-2, is EPEVTQTPSHQVTQMGQEVILRCVPISNHLYFYWYRQILGQKVEFLVSFYNNEISEKSEIFDDQFSVERPDGSNFTLKIRSTKLEDSAMYFCARTLGGGYGYTFGSGTRLTVV.

This chain links TRBV6-5 with TRBJ2-7; D perhaps matches TRBD2 (6 bases). Deletions cut 4 bases from V and 6 bases from J, with 13 bases between. Germline-derived CDR1 and CDR2 are MNHEY and SVGAGI. The CDR3 is made up of 13 amino acids. As DNA, the CDR3 is TGTGCCAGCAGTTCGGGACTCGCTTTCGAGCAGTACTTC. It codes for CASSSGLAFEQYF.

The chain couples TRBV25-1 to TRBJ2-7, with TRBD2 matching 13 bases. This CDR3 has 16 residues. Trimming cost V 6 bases and J 6 bases; bases outside gene matches: 11. Germline V gene data show CDR1 as MGHDK and CDR2 as SYGVNS. The CDR3 coding sequence is TGTGCCAGCAGCGCCGGACTAGCGGGAGCAGGGGGCGAGCAGTACTTC. Translating gives CASSAGLAGAGGEQYF.

The table lists this clonotype with a few counts. The chain couples TRBV12-3 or TRBV12-4 to TRBJ1-1, with D possibly being TRBD1 (5 bases). The CDR3 contains 13 residues. V was pared by 6 bases and J by 9 bases, with 17 bases between. The CDR3 spells CASSRALPGQAFF. The DNA for the CDR3 is TGTGCCAGCAGCCGGGCCCTCCCAGGGCAAGCTTTCTTT.

This clonotype came up many times. CDR3 sequence: CASIPSGSRDTQYF. The CDR3 DNA follows: TGTGCCAGCATCCCCTCGGGGAGTCGAGATACGCAGTATTTT. The chain couples TRBV12-3 or TRBV12-4 to TRBJ2-3; D might be TRBD2 (5 bases). V was shortened by 7 bases and J by 5 bases, with 16 bases between the two germline ends. The CDR3 covers 14 residues.

There are many counts of this clonotype. This sequence joins TRBV7-8 and TRBJ1-1, with D possibly being TRBD1 (5 bases). CDR3 size: 14 residues. CDR1 SGHVS and CDR2 FQNEAQ come from the germline V gene. Deletions cut 5 bases from V and 2 bases from J, with 12 bases between. The CDR3 here is CASSLSGGNTEAFF. CDR3 bases: TGTGCCAGCAGCCTATCGGGGGGAAACACTGAAGCTTTCTTT.

This clonotype has ten or more counts. V and J are TRBV27 and TRBJ2-2; D gene unclear. Germline CDR1 reads MNHEY; CDR2 reads SMNVEV (reference sequence). The CDR3 covers 18 residues. Trimming pared 4 bases from V and 0 bases from J, leaving 18 bases between. CDR3 protein: CASSSTQMAEPNTGELFF. As DNA, the CDR3 is TGTGCCAGCAGTTCAACCCAGATGGCAGAGCCGAACACCGGGGAGCTGTTTTTT.

This clonotype appeared many times. The rearrangement links TRBV10-3 to TRBJ1-5, with TRBD1 matching over 11 bases. The CDR3 consists of 16 residues. Trimming took 3 bases from V and 7 from J; bases not matched to a gene: 8. Looked up from germline, CDR1 is ENHRY and CDR2 is SYGVKD. As DNA, the CDR3 is TGTGCCATCAGTGACTTGGACAGGGGGCCAGGACAGCCCCAGCATTTT. This encodes CAISDLDRGPGQPQHF.

The sample holds many counts of this clonotype. V gene TRBV5-1 combines with J gene TRBJ2-2, with 11 bases aligning to TRBD1. Germline V gene data show CDR1 as SGHRS and CDR2 as YFSETQ. The CDR3 totals 14 residues. Trimming at V came to 5 bases and at J to 5 bases, leaving 2 bases not matched to a gene. CDR3 region: CASRGTGGTGELFF. The CDR3 region has the DNA TGCGCCAGCAGAGGGACAGGGGGTACCGGGGAGCTGTTTTTT.

There are many counts of this clonotype. The V gene is TRBV2, the J gene TRBJ2-1, with 11 bases fitting TRBD2. CDR1 and CDR2 (germline): SNHLY, FYNNEI. CDR3 length: 14 residues. V shed 7 bases, J shed 5 bases, and the junction held 4 bases outside the gene matches. Here the CDR3 reads CASIRLAGNNEQFF. The DNA of the CDR3 is TGTGCCAGCATTAGACTAGCGGGGAACAATGAGCAGTTCTTC. The full variable domain, its missing parts supplied by reference TRBV2 and TRBJ2-1, is EPEVTQTPSHQVTQMGQEVILRCVPISNHLYFYWYRQILGQKVEFLVSFYNNEISEKSEIFDDQFSVERPDGSNFTLKIRSTKLEDSAMYFCASIRLAGNNEQFFGPGTRLTVL.

This clonotype was counted ten times or more. The chain couples TRBV3-1 to TRBJ2-5; D possibly corresponds to TRBD2 (6 bases). The CDR3 length is 14 residues. The V and J ends lost 0 bases and 7 bases respectively, with 12 bases between them. The germline CDR1 and CDR2 sequences are LGHDT and YNNKEL (reference sequence). The DNA of the CDR3 is TGTGCCAGCAGCCAAGATGGAGGGGCTAGGACCCAGTACTTC. Residues: CASSQDGGARTQYF.

This clonotype has more than one count but fewer than ten. A much larger clone differs from this one at a single base, so this may be a read error. In this CDR3 the conserved last residue, phenylalanine or tryptophan, is missing, so a read error is likely. The chain has TRBV15 and TRBJ1-5, with unresolved D. Germline CDR1 and CDR2: LNHNV and YYDKDF (reference sequence). This CDR3 contains 13 residues. V lost 6 bases and J lost 2, with 8 bases in between. The CDR3 here is CATSRAGNQPQHL. CDR3 bases: TGTGCCACCAGTCGCGCGGGCAATCAGCCCCAGCATCTT.

This clonotype showed up just once. The chain couples TRBV20-1 to TRBJ2-3; 12 nucleotides align to TRBD2. CDR3 length: 16 amino acids. Per germline, CDR1 DFQATT and CDR2 SNEGSKA (reference sequence). V trimming: 3 bases; J trimming: 3 bases; junction bases outside the gene matches: 7. The CDR3 spells CSASEASGRETDTQYF. CDR3 bases: TGCAGTGCTAGTGAGGCTAGCGGGAGGGAAACAGATACGCAGTATTTT.

This clonotype was picked up many times. This chain connects TRBV2 to TRBJ2-5, with no clear D. Germline loops: CDR1 SNHLY, CDR2 FYNNEI. The length of the CDR3 is 12 residues. V shed 6 bases and J shed 0 bases, with 5 bases lying between them. The CDR3 region is CASRAYQETQYF. In DNA, the CDR3 is TGTGCCAGCAGGGCCTACCAAGAGACCCAGTACTTC.

This clonotype was counted ten times or more. This chain joins TRBV2 and TRBJ1-6; the match to TRBD1 covers 8 bases. Germline V gene lookup returns CDR1 SNHLY and CDR2 FYNNEI. The CDR3 is 14 amino acids. After removal of 4 bases from V and 4 bases from J, the junction contained 0 bases not matched to a gene. CDR3: CASSGQGYNSPLHF. For the CDR3, the DNA is TGTGCCAGCAGTGGACAGGGGTATAATTCACCCCTCCACTTT.

This clonotype appeared a few times. The rearrangement joins TRBV9 to TRBJ1-6; possibly TRBD1 for D (6 bases). The CDR3 has 14 residues. Trimming shortened V by 6 bases and J by 7 bases, and 14 bases separated the two germline ends. Germline CDR1 is SGDLS and CDR2 is YYNGEE. The CDR3 sequence is CASKEAGANSPLHF. CDR3 DNA sequence: TGTGCCAGCAAGGAGGCAGGGGCGAATTCACCCCTCCACTTT. The whole variable domain, remainder taken from reference TRBV9 and TRBJ1-6, is DSGVTQTPKHLITATGQRVTLRCSPRSGDLSVYWYQQSLDQGLQFLIQYYNGEERAKGNILERFSAQQFPDLHSELNLSSLELGDSALYFCASKEAGANSPLHFGNGTRLTVT.

In this sample, this clonotype turned up a few times. A junction end diverges from the germline sequence, so it may reflect a read error. The chain carries TRBV20-1 and TRBJ2-3; TRBD2 matches 10 bases. This CDR3 is 15 amino acids long. The V gene's germline CDR1 is DFQATT and CDR2 SNEGSKA (reference sequence). In DNA, the CDR3 is TGCAGTGCAAGAGGACTAGCGGAAAAGGGGGATACGCAGTATTTT. Translation gives CSARGLAEKGDTQYF.

Details on this clonotype: Given a much more abundant clone one base away, this may be a read error. The CDR3 DNA reads TGTGCCAGCAGAACGGCAGGTAGATCGGCCGGGGAGCTGTTTTTT. This gives the protein CASRTAGRSAGELFF. The V call is TRBV6-1, the J call TRBJ2-2; D gene unclear. Germline CDR1 MNHNS, CDR2 SASEGT. V was cut by 6 bases and J by 6 bases, with 17 bases left in between. The CDR3 sequence is 15 residues long.

A word on this clonotype: A much larger clone lies one base from this, so it may be a read error. The chain carries TRBV2 and TRBJ2-2; D is possibly TRBD1 or TRBD2 (5 bases each). The CDR3 runs to 15 residues. CDR1 is SNHLY and CDR2 is FYNNEI in the germline V gene. CDR3 loop: CASSGEGINTGELVF. CDR3 coding DNA: TGTGCCAGCAGTGGAGAGGGGATAAACACCGGGGAGCTGGTTTTT.

This clonotype has a count of ten or more. The CDR3 bases are TGTGCCAGCACAGGGCGGGCCTACGAGCAGTACTTC. Translating gives CASTGRAYEQYF. The V gene is TRBV6-1, the J gene TRBJ2-7; D is possibly TRBD1 or TRBD2 (5 bases each). This CDR3 has 12 residues. Germline CDR1 and CDR2: MNHNS and SASEGT. Trimming removed 7 bases from V and 2 bases from J, with 9 bases in between.

The chain joins TRBV6-1 to TRBJ1-6; 7 bases are shared with TRBD1. Germline assignment: CDR1 MNHNS and CDR2 SASEGT. CDR3 length equals 15 residues. V shed 3 bases, J shed 4 bases, and the junction held 3 bases outside the gene matches. Here the CDR3 reads CASSDTGVYNSPLHF. The CDR3 nucleotides read TGTGCCAGCAGTGATACAGGGGTTTATAATTCACCCCTCCACTTT.

This clonotype has a handful of counts. The rearrangement links TRBV5-1 to TRBJ2-1, with 8 bases matching TRBD2. V trimming: 7 bases; J trimming: 0 bases; junction bases outside the gene matches: 9. Germline CDR1 and CDR2: SGHRS and YFSETQ. The CDR3 totals 16 residues. The CDR3 protein is CASRGREEVSYNEQFF. The CDR3 DNA reads TGCGCCAGCCGGGGGCGGGAGGAGGTCTCCTACAATGAGCAGTTCTTC.

This clonotype showed up many times. The chain links TRBV2 to TRBJ2-5; D may be TRBD1 (6 bases). V was shortened by 6 bases and J by 5 bases, with 13 bases between the two germline ends. CDR1 SNHLY and CDR2 FYNNEI come from the germline V gene. CDR3 size: 13 residues. For the CDR3, the DNA is TGTGCCAGCAGCTCCACAGGGTGGGAGACCCAGTACTTC. Its protein product is CASSSTGWETQYF.

This clonotype showed up many times. The chain links TRBV12-5 to TRBJ2-2; D is possibly TRBD2 (5 bases). Germline CDR1 and CDR2: LGHNT and FRNRAP. V lost 3 bases to trimming and J lost 8 bases, with 7 bases between them. CDR3 length: 12 amino acids. The CDR3: CASGLAVGELFF. The CDR3 DNA reads as TGTGCTAGTGGTTTAGCGGTGGGGGAGCTGTTTTTT. The entire variable domain, with the rest obtained from reference TRBV12-5 and TRBJ2-2, is as follows: DARVTQTPRHKVTEMGQEVTMRCQPILGHNTVFWYRQTMMQGLELLAYFRNRAPLDDSGMPKDRFSAEMPDATLATLKIQPSEPRDSAVYFCASGLAVGELFFGEGSRLTVL.

The J gene is TRBJ1-1, the V gene TRBV20-1; D is unclear. The germline CDR1 and CDR2 sequences are DFQATT and SNEGSKA (reference sequence). The CDR3 extends over 13 amino acids. The V end was cut by 2 bases, the J end by 3 bases, with 10 bases between. CDR3 region: CSARRARHTEAFF. DNA of the CDR3: TGCAGTGCTAGAAGGGCTAGGCACACTGAAGCTTTCTTT.

This clonotype was observed at least ten times. The rearrangement joins TRBV24-1 to TRBJ2-1; D assignment may be TRBD1 or TRBD2 (5 bases each). With 0 bases removed from V and 8 bases from J, the gap between germline ends came to 13 bases. The CDR3 sequence is 15 residues long. CDR1 is KGHDR and CDR2 is SFDVKD in the germline V gene. The CDR3 sequence: CATSDLIGRDHEQFF. The CDR3 bases are TGTGCCACCAGTGATTTGATAGGCAGGGACCATGAGCAGTTCTTC.

This chain joins TRBV27 and TRBJ2-2, with TRBD1 identical over 8 bases. J was trimmed by 8 bases and V by 5 bases; bases with no gene match: 7. This CDR3 spans 14 amino acids. Germline CDR1 is MNHEY and CDR2 is SMNVEV (reference sequence). The CDR3 DNA follows: TGTGCCAGCAGTGCTCGACAGGGGATGGGGGAGCTGTTTTTT. It is translated as CASSARQGMGELFF.